This passage covers 20 T cell receptor beta chains from one sample sequenced in a study of blood T cell repertoires in COVID-19. Here immunoSEQ multiplex PCR was the method, and the copy in TCRdb shows in-frame clones only, minus some. The table shows fewer than 75,000 clones, with 70% to 90% occurring only once. The specimen was peripheral blood. These receptors were taken from a man aged 65-85 years with acute or convalescent COVID-19.

V and J are TRBV7-3 and TRBJ2-1; 13 bases are shared with TRBD2. V shed 3 bases, J shed 14 bases, and the junction held 13 bases outside the gene matches. Germline V gene sequence: CDR1 SGHTA, CDR2 FQGTGA. The CDR3 covers 16 residues. Here the CDR3 reads CASSFSGTSGVPSKFF. The CDR3 DNA follows: TGTGCCAGCAGCTTTTCCGGGACTAGCGGGGTCCCCAGCAAGTTCTTC. The full variable domain, in which reference TRBV7-3 and TRBJ2-1 provide the parts outside the CDR3, is GAGVSQTPSNKVTEKGKYVELRCDPISGHTALYWYRQSLGQGPEFLIYFQGTGAADDSGLPNDRFFAVRPEGSVSTLKIQRTERGDSAVYLCASSFSGTSGVPSKFFGPGTRLTVL.

V usage is TRBV19 and J usage is TRBJ2-6; D might be TRBD1 (6 bases). The CDR3 contains 17 residues. The germline V gene encodes CDR1 LNHDA and CDR2 SQIVND (reference sequence). V was clipped by 3 bases and J by 1 base, with 13 bases between them. The CDR3 DNA follows: TGTGCCAGTAGTATGGGGCAGGGGAAATCTGGGGCCAACGTCCTGACTTTC. The encoded protein is CASSMGQGKSGANVLTF.

The chain recombines TRBV19 with TRBJ1-6, with D possibly TRBD1 on 5 matching bases. The germline V gene has CDR1 LNHDA and CDR2 SQIVND (reference sequence). Trimming pared 6 bases from V and 11 bases from J, leaving 14 bases between. The CDR3 totals 13 residues. CDR3 DNA sequence: TGTGCCAGTAGCACGGGGGGGGGAGCACCCCTCCACTTT. It translates to CASSTGGGAPLHF.

This chain uses TRBV30 with TRBJ1-6; no firm D call. The CDR3 length is 14 residues. V was trimmed by 4 bases and J by 4 bases, leaving 11 bases between them. Germline loops: CDR1 GTSNPN, CDR2 SVGIG (reference sequence). CDR3 protein: CAWMGGKYNSPLHF. DNA for the CDR3: TGTGCCTGGATGGGAGGGAAATATAATTCACCCCTCCACTTT.

The chain links TRBV7-8 to TRBJ1-2; D may be TRBD1 (5 bases). V lost 8 bases and J lost 5, with 21 bases in between. The CDR3 length is 15 residues. From germline, CDR1 is SGHVS and CDR2 FQNEAQ. The CDR3 loop reads CASLPGSSRGYGYTF. The CDR3 DNA reads as TGTGCCAGCCTTCCCGGCAGTTCTCGGGGGTATGGCTACACCTTC. Full variable domain (missing parts from reference TRBV7-8 and TRBJ1-2): GAGVSQSPRYKVAKRGQDVALRCDPISGHVSLFWYQQALGQGPEFLTYFQNEAQLDKSGLPSDRFFAERPEGSVSTLKIQRTQQEDSAVYLCASLPGSSRGYGYTFGSGTRLTVV.

The chain carries TRBV19 and TRBJ1-2; perhaps TRBD1 as D (5 bases). The germline gives CDR1 LNHDA, CDR2 SQIVND (reference sequence). The CDR3 is 15 residues long. V was shortened by 10 bases and J by 4 bases, with 22 bases between the two germline ends. The CDR3: CATTPLGQEIYGYTF. CDR3 nucleotide sequence: TGTGCCACCACCCCCCTGGGGCAGGAAATCTATGGCTACACCTTC.

The chain recombines TRBV5-1 with TRBJ1-4; 9 bases line up with TRBD1. The germline V gene has CDR1 SGHRS and CDR2 YFSETQ. V lost 6 bases and J lost 5; bases outside the gene matches: 5. CDR3 length: 14 amino acids. The CDR3 protein is CASTLTGGNEKLFF. The CDR3 DNA sequence: TGCGCCAGCACATTGACAGGGGGAAATGAAAAACTGTTTTTT.

The chain carries TRBV12-3 or TRBV12-4 and TRBJ2-2; D remains ambiguous. This CDR3 spans 13 amino acids. Trimming shortened V by 7 bases and J by 3 bases, and 9 bases separated the two germline ends. Here the CDR3 DNA reads TGTGCCAGCAACAACCTCGACACCGGGGAGCTGTTTTTT. This gives the protein CASNNLDTGELFF.

The chain recombines TRBV7-6 with TRBJ2-1; TRBD1 matches 10 bases. The V segment lost 2 bases and the J segment 9 bases; nucleotides outside the gene matches: 4. Germline CDR1 reads SGHVS; CDR2 reads FNYEAQ. This CDR3 has 14 residues. The CDR3 nucleotides are TGTGCCAGCAGCTTACCAGGGACAGGGGTTGAGCAGTTCTTC. Its protein is CASSLPGTGVEQFF.

This rearrangement joins TRBV28 to TRBJ1-5; the D is unclear. Germline CDR1 reads MDHEN; CDR2 reads SYDVKM. With 3 bases removed from V and 6 bases from J, the gap between germline ends came to 15 bases. The CDR3 has 15 amino acids. This chain's CDR3 is CASSFLGFPGQPQHF. CDR3 coding DNA: TGTGCCAGCAGTTTTTTAGGTTTTCCGGGTCAGCCCCAGCATTTT.

The chain couples TRBV19 to TRBJ1-2, with a tentative D call TRBD1 (6 bases). Germline CDR1 and CDR2: LNHDA and SQIVND (reference sequence). Deletions cut 6 bases from V and 3 bases from J, with 20 bases between. The CDR3 spans 16 residues. The CDR3 region has the DNA TGTGCCAGTAGCATGGTGGGGGGGCGGTCAGACTATGGCTACACCTTC. This translates into CASSMVGGRSDYGYTF.

V usage is TRBV5-6 and J usage is TRBJ1-1; D not resolved. The V end was cut by 4 bases, the J end by 0 bases, with 16 bases between. CDR3 length equals 16 residues. Germline V gene data show CDR1 as SGHDT and CDR2 as YYEEEE. The CDR3 nucleotides are TGTGCCAGCAGCCCCCCTTTACAGAGCATGAACACTGAAGCTTTCTTT. Amino acid sequence: CASSPPLQSMNTEAFF.

This chain uses TRBV18 with TRBJ1-3; 7 bases map to TRBD1. The trim removed 2 bases at V and 3 bases at J, leaving 1 base unmatched. CDR1 is KGHSH, CDR2 LQKENI, per germline. The CDR3 sequence is 14 residues long. The chain's CDR3 is CASSPDRVGNTIYF. The CDR3 DNA sequence: TGTGCCAGCTCACCAGACAGGGTTGGAAACACCATATATTTT.

The V gene is TRBV6-5, the J gene TRBJ1-1; TRBD1 might be the D (6 bases). The V gene's germline CDR1 is MNHEY and CDR2 SVGAGI. CDR3 length equals 14 residues. V lost 10 bases to trimming and J lost 4 bases, with 19 bases between them. CDR3 sequence: CATRGQSARTEAFF. CDR3 in DNA: TGTGCCACCCGAGGACAGTCGGCGCGCACTGAAGCTTTCTTT.

The chain uses TRBV28 and TRBJ1-6; D is ambiguous. Germline V gene lookup returns CDR1 MDHEN and CDR2 SYDVKM. The germline V and J ends were trimmed by 5 bases and 8 bases, with 13 bases remaining between them. This CDR3 region has 14 residues. CDR3 coding DNA: TGTGCCAGCAGTCGAGGCGACTTATATTCACCCCTCCACTTT. Encoded protein: CASSRGDLYSPLHF.

Here the CDR3 DNA reads TGCGCCAGCAGCCAAGATGGGGGGACTAGCGACGACGAGCAGTACTTC. This gives the protein CASSQDGGTSDDEQYF. V usage is TRBV4-3 and J usage is TRBJ2-7; 10 nucleotides line up with TRBD2. This CDR3 is built from 16 residues. V trimming: 0 bases; J trimming: 5 bases; junction bases outside the gene matches: 7. CDR1 LGHNA and CDR2 YSLEER come from the germline V gene.

The chain is built from TRBV27 and TRBJ1-2, with D possibly matching TRBD1 (5 bases). Germline values: CDR1 MNHEY, CDR2 SMNVEV (reference sequence). The CDR3 length is 17 residues. Trimming left V 3 bases short and J 4 bases short, with 21 bases between. CDR3 bases: TGTGCCAGCAGTTTCCGGGGGGGACGCGGCCCCATCTATGGCTACACCTTC. It translates to CASSFRGGRGPIYGYTF.

This clone was seen once. At the DNA level, this CDR3 is encoded by other sequences in the same sample as well. The chain couples TRBV6-5 to TRBJ1-2; 8 nucleotides line up with TRBD1. J was trimmed by 8 bases and V by 2 bases; bases with no gene match: 7. CDR3 size: 14 residues. Per the germline V gene, CDR1 is MNHEY and CDR2 is SVGAGI. Here the CDR3 reads CASSYTGQGGGYTF. CDR3 sequence (DNA): TGTGCCAGCAGTTACACCGGACAGGGCGGGGGCTACACCTTC.

The chain links TRBV5-6 to TRBJ1-2; the match to TRBD1 covers 11 bases. The V segment lost 3 bases and the J segment 5 bases; nucleotides outside the gene matches: 12. CDR3 length: 17 amino acids. Per germline, CDR1 SGHDT and CDR2 YYEEEE. Written as DNA, the CDR3 is TGTGCCAGCAGCTCCCTCGGGACAGGGGGGAGTTTGTATGGCTACACCTTC. It specifies CASSSLGTGGSLYGYTF.

The V and J genes are TRBV5-1 and TRBJ2-7; the D gene is possibly TRBD2 (7 bases). This CDR3 is 15 amino acids long. Germline lookup yields CDR1 SGHRS and CDR2 YFSETQ. V lost 4 bases, J lost 4 bases, and 18 bases lay in between. CDR3 DNA: TGCGCCAGCAGCCGAGGGGGGGCGCGAGGATACGAGCAGTACTTC. Amino acids: CASSRGGARGYEQYF.